One sample yielded the 2 T cell receptor beta chains listed below, sequenced in a study of identical twins. TCRdb re-called the 5' RACE reads through MiXCR, storing one row per CDR3 protein. The sample holds about 530,000 distinct CDR3 sequences; approximately 20% are singletons and the top ten take 0.48%. A further study also used this sample, focusing on yellow fever vaccine responses in identical twins.

The sample consisted of CD4+ T cells sorted from blood. The receptors come from a woman younger than 30 in good health.

The chain employs TRBV5-1 and TRBJ2-2; D unclear. CDR1 and CDR2 (germline): SGHRS, YFSETQ. This CDR3 is 14 amino acids long. Trimming left V 2 bases short and J 2 bases short, with 7 bases between. CDR3 residues: CASSLNYNTGELFF. The CDR3, as DNA: TGCGCCAGCAGCTTAAACTACAACACCGGGGAGCTGTTTTTT.

The rearrangement links TRBV7-6 to TRBJ2-3; 8 nucleotides align to TRBD2. Germline V gives CDR1 SGHVS, CDR2 FNYEAQ. This CDR3 has 18 amino acids. The ends lost 5 bases at V and 3 bases at J; junction bases unmatched: 16. The CDR3 nucleotides are TGTGCCAGCAGCCTTCCCCCGTCATGGCGGGGGGAAACAGATACGCAGTATTTT. It yields the protein CASSLPPSWRGETDTQYF.